The present T cell receptor beta chain was sequenced within a study of T-cell memory formation after mild COVID-19. Overall study findings and caveats: From day 15 to 85, contracting clones were balanced between CD4 and CD8, whereas later expanders leaned toward CD4+.

This clonotype showed up just a few times. Its target is unknown. The CDR3 extends over 17 amino acids. TCR alpha and TCR beta cDNA libraries carrying sample barcodes and UMIs came from 5'RACE with constant-segment primers. Using its own MiXCR run on the 5' RACE reads, TCRdb lists one record per CDR3 protein. The table shows about 300,000 distinct CDR3 sequences, with approximately 19% occurring only once. The TCR comes from a man between 18 and 35 years old who had mild COVID-19 (a few samples of this study predate the infection). Cell type and time point are not known. The sequenced sample was PBMCs or a T cell subset sorted from them (not recorded which). J is TRBJ1-1 and V is TRBV21-1; the table's D call TRBD1 went unverified against the DNA. TRBV21-1 is termed a pseudogene. CDR3 DNA sequence: TGTGCCAGCAACCGGTGGGGGGACAGACTCATGAACACTGAAGCTTTCTTT. Translation: CASNRWGDRLMNTEAFF.